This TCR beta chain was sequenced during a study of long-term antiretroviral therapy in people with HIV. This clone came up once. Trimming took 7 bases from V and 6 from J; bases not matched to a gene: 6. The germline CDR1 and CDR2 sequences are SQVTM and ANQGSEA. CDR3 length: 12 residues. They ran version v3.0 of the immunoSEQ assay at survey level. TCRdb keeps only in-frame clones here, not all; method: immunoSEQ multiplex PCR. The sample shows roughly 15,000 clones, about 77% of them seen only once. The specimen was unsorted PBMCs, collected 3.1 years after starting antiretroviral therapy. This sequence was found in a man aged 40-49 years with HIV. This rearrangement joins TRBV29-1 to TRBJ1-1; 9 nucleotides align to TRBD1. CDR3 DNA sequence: TGCAGCGACGGACAGGGGAGGTCTGAAGCTTTCTTT. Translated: CSDGQGRSEAFF.